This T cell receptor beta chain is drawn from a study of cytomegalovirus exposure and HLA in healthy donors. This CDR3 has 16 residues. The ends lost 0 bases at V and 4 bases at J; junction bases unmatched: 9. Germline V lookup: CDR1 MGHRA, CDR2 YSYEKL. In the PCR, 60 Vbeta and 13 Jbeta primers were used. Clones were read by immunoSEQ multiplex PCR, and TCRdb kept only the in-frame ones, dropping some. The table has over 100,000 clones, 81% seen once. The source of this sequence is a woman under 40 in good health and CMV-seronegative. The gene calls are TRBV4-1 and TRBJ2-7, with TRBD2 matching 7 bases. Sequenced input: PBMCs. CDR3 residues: CASSQDLETSWYEQYF. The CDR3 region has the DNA TGCGCCAGCAGCCAAGACCTAGAGACTAGCTGGTACGAGCAGTACTTC.